This TCR beta chain emerged from a study of T cell responses to AZD1222 COVID-19 vaccine. Between the trimmed V and J ends, which lost 2 bases and 3 bases, there was a span of 12 bases. The CDR3 consists of 15 residues. Looked up from germline, CDR1 is SGHKS and CDR2 is YYEKEE (reference sequence). Assay: immunoSEQ multiplex PCR; the TCRdb copy retains only in-frame clones and omits some. The data contain over 65,000 clones, more than 80% of them singletons. The sequencing used peripheral blood, collected on day 0 of AZD1222 vaccination. The chain uses TRBV5-5 and TRBJ1-5, with D tentatively TRBD1 (5 bases). The receptor's source is an adult in good health. CDR3 loop: CASSLFDSYNQPQHF. Written as DNA, the CDR3 is TGTGCCAGCAGCTTATTCGACAGCTACAATCAGCCCCAGCATTTT. Variable domain in full (rest from reference TRBV5-5 and TRBJ1-5): DAGVTQSPTHLIKTRGQQVTLRCSPISGHKSVSWYQQVLGQGPQFIFQYYEKEERGRGNFPDRFSARQFPNYSSELNVNALLLGDSALYLCASSLFDSYNQPQHFGDGTRLSIL.